The present T cell receptor beta chain was sequenced within a study of shared clonotypes between healthy human individuals. Study-level information: CD4 naive and CD4 memory each took three plates per donor, while CD8 naive took two and CD8 memory one.

Assay runs were performed at deep level. Genomic DNA (from each subset) was split evenly across several immunoSEQ plates. DNA at 200 ng, tens of thousands of T cell genomes, went into sorted-subset replicate PCRs. The assay was immunoSEQ multiplex PCR, and TCRdb's table has in-frame clones only and misses some. The sample includes 400,000 or so clones, about 96% of them seen just once. This clone was seen only once. With V trimmed by 0 bases and J by 3 bases, 8 bases remained unmatched. The germline V gene has CDR1 MGHRA and CDR2 YSYEKL. The CDR3 contains 16 residues. The V and J genes are TRBV4-1 and TRBJ2-7; 7 nucleotides align to TRBD2. The specimen sequenced was memory CD8+ T cells sorted from blood. Subset described: CD45RO+ cells pooled with CCR7-negative TemRA cells. The TCR sequence derives from a man aged 25-45 years in good health. CDR3 DNA sequence: TGCGCCAGCAGCCAAGACGAGCGGGATAGGCTCTACGAGCAGTACTTC. The encoded protein is CASSQDERDRLYEQYF.